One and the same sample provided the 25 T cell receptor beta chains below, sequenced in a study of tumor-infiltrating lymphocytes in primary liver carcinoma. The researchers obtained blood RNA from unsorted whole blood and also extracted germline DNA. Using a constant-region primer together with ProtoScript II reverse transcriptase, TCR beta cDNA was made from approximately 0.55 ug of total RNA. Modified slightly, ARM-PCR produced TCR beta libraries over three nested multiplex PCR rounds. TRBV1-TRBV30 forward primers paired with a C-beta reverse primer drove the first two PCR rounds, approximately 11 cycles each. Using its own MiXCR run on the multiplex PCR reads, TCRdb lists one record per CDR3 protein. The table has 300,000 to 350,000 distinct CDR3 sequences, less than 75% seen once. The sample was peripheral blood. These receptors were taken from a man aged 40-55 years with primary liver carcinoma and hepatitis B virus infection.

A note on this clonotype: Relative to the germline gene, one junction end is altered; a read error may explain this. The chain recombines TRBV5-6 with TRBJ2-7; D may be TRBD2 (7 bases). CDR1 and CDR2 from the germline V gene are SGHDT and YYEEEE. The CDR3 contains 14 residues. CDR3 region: CASILWGGLNEQYF. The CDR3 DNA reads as TGTGCCAGCATCTTGTGGGGGGGCCTCAACGAGCAGTACTTC.

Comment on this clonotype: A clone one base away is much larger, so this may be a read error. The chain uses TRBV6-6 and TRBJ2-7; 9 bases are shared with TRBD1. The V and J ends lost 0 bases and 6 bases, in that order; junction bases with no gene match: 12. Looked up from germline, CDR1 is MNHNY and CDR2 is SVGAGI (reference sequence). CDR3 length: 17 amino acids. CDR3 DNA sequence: TGTGCCAGCAGTTACTCGGGGGACAGGGTTAGAGTCTGCGAGCAGTACTTC. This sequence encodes CASSYSGDRVRVCEQYF.

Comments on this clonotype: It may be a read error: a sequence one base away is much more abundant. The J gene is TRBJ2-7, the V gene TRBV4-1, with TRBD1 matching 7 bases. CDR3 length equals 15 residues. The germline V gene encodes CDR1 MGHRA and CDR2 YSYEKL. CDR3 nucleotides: TGCGCCAACAGCCAAGATTGGACAGGTACCTACGAGCAGTACTTC. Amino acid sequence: CANSQDWTGTYEQYF.

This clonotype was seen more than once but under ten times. The DNA of the CDR3 is TGTGCCCGTGGAGGATCTGGGGCCAACGTCCTGACTTTC. The encoded protein is CARGGSGANVLTF. The chain combines TRBV30 with TRBJ2-6; D is possibly TRBD2 (5 bases). The CDR3 loop spans 13 amino acids. From germline, CDR1 is GTSNPN and CDR2 SVGIG (reference sequence). V was cut by 8 bases and J by 1 base, with 9 bases left in between.

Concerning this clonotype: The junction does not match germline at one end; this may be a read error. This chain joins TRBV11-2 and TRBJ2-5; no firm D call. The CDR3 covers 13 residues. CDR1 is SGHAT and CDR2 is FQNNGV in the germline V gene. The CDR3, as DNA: TGTGCGAGCAGCTTTAATACCCAGGAGCCCCAGTACTTC. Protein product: CASSFNTQEPQYF.

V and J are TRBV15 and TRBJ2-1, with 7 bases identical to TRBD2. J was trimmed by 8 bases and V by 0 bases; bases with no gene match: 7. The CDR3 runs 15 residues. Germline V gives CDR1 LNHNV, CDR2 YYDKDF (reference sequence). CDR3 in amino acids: CATSRDLVSGYEQFF. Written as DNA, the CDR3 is TGTGCCACCAGCAGAGATCTGGTTAGCGGGTATGAGCAGTTCTTC.

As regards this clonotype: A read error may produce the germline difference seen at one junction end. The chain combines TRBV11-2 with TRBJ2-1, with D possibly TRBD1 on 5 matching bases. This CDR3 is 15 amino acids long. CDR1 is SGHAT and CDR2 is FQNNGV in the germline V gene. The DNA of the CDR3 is TGTGCCAGCAGCGTCTCCGAAGGGGCCTACAATGAACAGTTCTTC. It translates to CASSVSEGAYNEQFF.

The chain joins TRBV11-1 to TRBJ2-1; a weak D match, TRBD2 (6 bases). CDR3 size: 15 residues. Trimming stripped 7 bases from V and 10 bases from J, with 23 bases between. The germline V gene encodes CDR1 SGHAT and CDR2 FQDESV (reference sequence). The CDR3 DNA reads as TGTGCCAGCACCACGAGGGGCGCCGGGAGCAACGAGCAGTTCTTC. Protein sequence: CASTTRGAGSNEQFF.

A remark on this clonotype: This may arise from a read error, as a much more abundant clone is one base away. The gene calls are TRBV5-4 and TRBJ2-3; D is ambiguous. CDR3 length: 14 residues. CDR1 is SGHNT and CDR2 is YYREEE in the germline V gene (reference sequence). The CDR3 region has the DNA TGTGCCAGCAGCTTGCCGGGTTACACAGATAGGCAGTATTTT. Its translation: CASSLPGYTDRQYF.

The CDR3 nucleotides are TGTGCCAGCAGTCCGAGGGGGTACCGGAACTACGAGCAGTACTTC. Translation: CASSPRGYRNYEQYF. V gene TRBV28 combines with J gene TRBJ2-7; TRBD1 might be the D (6 bases). Germline CDR1 reads MDHEN; CDR2 reads SYDVKM. With 5 bases removed from V and 3 bases from J, the gap between germline ends came to 17 bases. The length of the CDR3 is 15 residues.

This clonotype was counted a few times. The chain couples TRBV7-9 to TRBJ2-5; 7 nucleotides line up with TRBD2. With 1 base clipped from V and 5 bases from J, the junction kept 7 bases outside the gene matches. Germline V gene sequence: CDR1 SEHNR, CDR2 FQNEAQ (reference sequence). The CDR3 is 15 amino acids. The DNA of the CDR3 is TGTGCCAGCAGCTTAGTAGGCGGGAGCCCTGAGACCCAGTACTTC. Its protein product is CASSLVGGSPETQYF.

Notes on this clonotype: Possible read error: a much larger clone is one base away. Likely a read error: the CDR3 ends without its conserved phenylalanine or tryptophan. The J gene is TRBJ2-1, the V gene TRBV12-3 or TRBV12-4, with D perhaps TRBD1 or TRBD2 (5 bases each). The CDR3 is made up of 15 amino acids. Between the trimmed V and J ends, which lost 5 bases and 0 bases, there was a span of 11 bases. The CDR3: CASSLGTGSYNEQFL. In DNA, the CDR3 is TGTGCCAGCAGTCTCGGGACCGGCTCCTACAATGAGCAGTTCTTA.

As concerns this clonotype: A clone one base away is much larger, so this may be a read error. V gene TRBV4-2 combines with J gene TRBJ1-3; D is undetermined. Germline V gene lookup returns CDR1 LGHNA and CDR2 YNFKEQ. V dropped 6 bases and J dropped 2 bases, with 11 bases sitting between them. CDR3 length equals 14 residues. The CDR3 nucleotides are TGTGCCAGCAGTACGACACACCCTGGAAACACCATATATTTT. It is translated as CASSTTHPGNTIYF.

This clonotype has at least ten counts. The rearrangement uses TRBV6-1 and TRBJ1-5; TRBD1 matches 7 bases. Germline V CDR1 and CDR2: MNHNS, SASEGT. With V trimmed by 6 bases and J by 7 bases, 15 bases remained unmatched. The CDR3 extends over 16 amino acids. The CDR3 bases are TGTGCCAGCAGCGCTTCGGGAGGGGGCATTAAACAGCCCCAGCATTTT. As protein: CASSASGGGIKQPQHF.

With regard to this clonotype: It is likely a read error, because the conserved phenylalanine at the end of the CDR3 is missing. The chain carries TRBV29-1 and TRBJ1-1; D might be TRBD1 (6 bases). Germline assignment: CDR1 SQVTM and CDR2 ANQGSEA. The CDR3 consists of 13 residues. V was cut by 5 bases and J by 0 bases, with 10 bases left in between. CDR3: CSVKGHLNTEAFL. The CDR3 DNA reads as TGCAGCGTTAAGGGACACCTGAACACTGAAGCTTTCCTT.

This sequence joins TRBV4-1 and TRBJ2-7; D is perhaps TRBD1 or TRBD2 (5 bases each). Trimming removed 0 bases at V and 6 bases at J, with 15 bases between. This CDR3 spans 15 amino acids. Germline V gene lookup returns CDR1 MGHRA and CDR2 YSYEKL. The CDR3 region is CASSQERDGRAEQYF. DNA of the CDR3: TGCGCCAGCAGCCAAGAACGGGACGGGCGGGCCGAGCAGTACTTC.

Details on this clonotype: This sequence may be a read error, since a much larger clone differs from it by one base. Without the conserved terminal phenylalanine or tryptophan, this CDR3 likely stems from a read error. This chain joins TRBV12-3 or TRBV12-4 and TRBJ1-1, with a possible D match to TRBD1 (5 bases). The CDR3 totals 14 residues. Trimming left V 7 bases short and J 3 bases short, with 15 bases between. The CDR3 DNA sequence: TGTGCCAGCACGATTGCATCAGGGCACACTGAAGCTTTCTCT. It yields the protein CASTIASGHTEAFS.

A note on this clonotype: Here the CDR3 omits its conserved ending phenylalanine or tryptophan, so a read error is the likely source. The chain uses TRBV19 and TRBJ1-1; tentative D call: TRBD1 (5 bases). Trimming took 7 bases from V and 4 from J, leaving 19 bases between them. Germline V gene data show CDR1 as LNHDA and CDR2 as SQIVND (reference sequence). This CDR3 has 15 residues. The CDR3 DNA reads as TGTGCCAGTATCCGTGCGGGCAGGGAGGGCACTGAAGCTTTCTCT. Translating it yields CASIRAGREGTEAFS.

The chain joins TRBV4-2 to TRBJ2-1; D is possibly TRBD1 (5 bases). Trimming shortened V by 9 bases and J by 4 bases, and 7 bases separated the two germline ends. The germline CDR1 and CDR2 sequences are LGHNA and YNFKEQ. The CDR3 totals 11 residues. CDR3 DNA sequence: TGTGCCAGTAAGGGGTACAATGAGCAGTTCTTC. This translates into CASKGYNEQFF.

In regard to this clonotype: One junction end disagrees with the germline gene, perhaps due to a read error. CDR3 DNA sequence: TGTGCCTGCAGCTCGAGGACGGGGGCGGTCGACAAAAACATTCAGTACTTC. Translation: CACSSRTGAVDKNIQYF. This sequence joins TRBV11-1 and TRBJ2-4, with D perhaps being TRBD1 or TRBD2 (6 bases each). The CDR3 consists of 17 residues. Per germline, CDR1 SGHAT and CDR2 FQDESV (reference sequence).

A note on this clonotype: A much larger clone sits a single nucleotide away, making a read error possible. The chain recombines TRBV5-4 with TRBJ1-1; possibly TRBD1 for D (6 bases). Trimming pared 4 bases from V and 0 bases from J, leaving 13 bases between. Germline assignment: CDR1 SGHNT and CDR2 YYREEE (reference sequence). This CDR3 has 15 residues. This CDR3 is CASSTQTGLNTEAFF. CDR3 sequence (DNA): TGTGCCAGCAGCACACAAACAGGGTTGAACACTGAAGCTTTCTTT.

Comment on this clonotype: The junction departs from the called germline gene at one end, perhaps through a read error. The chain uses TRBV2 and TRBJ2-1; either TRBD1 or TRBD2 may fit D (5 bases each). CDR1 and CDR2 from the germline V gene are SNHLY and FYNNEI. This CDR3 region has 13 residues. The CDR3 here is CVSRDTSSNEQFF. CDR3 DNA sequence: TGTGTCAGCAGGGATACTAGTTCCAATGAGCAGTTCTTC. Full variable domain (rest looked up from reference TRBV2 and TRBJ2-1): EPEVTQTPSHQVTQMGQEVILRCVPISNHLYFYWYRQILGQKVEFLVSFYNNEISEKSEIFDDQFSVERPDGSNFTLKIRSTKLEDSAMYFCVSRDTSSNEQFFGPGTRLTVL.

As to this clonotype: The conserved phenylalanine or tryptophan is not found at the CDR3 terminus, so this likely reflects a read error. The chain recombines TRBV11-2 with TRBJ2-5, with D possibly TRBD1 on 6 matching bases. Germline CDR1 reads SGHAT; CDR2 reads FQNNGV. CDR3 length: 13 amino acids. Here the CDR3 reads CANSVGQQETQYL. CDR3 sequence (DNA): TGTGCCAACAGCGTCGGACAGCAAGAGACCCAGTACCTC.

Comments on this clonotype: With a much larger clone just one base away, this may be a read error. The CDR3: CASSYESGLRQHYF. In nucleotides, the CDR3 is TGTGCCAGCAGTTACGAGAGCGGTTTACGACAGCATTACTTC. J is TRBJ2-7 and V is TRBV6-5; either TRBD1 or TRBD2 may supply D (5 bases each). Germline V CDR1 and CDR2: MNHEY, SVGAGI. This CDR3 comprises 14 residues.

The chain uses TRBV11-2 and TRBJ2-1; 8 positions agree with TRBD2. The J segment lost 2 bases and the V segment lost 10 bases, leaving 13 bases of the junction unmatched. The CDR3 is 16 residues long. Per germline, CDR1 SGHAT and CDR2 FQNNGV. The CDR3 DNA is TGTGCCAACAGTAAGGCGGGAGGTATCCCCTACAATGAGCAGTTCTTC. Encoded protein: CANSKAGGIPYNEQFF. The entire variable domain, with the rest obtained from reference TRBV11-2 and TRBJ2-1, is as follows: EAGVAQSPRYKIIEKRQSVAFWCNPISGHATLYWYQQILGQGPKLLIQFQNNGVVDDSQLPKDRFSAERLKGVDSTLKIQPAKLEDSAVYLCANSKAGGIPYNEQFFGPGTRLTVL.